This T cell receptor beta chain was recovered during a study of control samples from healthy donors and cancer patients. Per the germline V gene, CDR1 is LNHDA and CDR2 is SQIVND (reference sequence). The V end was cut by 7 bases, the J end by 9 bases, with 10 bases between. The CDR3 is 11 residues long. Assay used: immunoSEQ multiplex PCR; TCRdb lists only in-frame clones, some missing. The sample carries about 150,000 clones, around nine tenths recorded once. This sequence originates from a man between 18 and 35 years old in good health. Sequencing was performed on blood. This chain joins TRBV19 and TRBJ2-4, with D possibly being TRBD1 or TRBD2 (5 bases each). In DNA, the CDR3 is TGTGCCAGTACTCGGGACCGCATTCAGTACTTC. The encoded protein is CASTRDRIQYF. Variable domain in full (rest from reference TRBV19 and TRBJ2-4): DGGITQSPKYLFRKEGQNVTLSCEQNLNHDAMYWYRQDPGQGLRLIYYSQIVNDFQKGDIAEGYSVSREKKESFPLTVTSAQKNPTAFYLCASTRDRIQYFGAGTRLSVL.